This TCR beta chain derives from a study of shared clonotypes between healthy human individuals. Sequencing used immunoSEQ multiplex PCR; TCRdb keeps in-frame clones, though not all of them. There are roughly 2.5 million clones in the sample; approximately 92% occur only once, and around 0.15% lies in the top ten. V lost 4 bases, J lost 3 bases, and 5 bases stayed unmatched. Germline-derived CDR1 and CDR2 are SGHRS and YFSETQ. This CDR3 is built from 15 residues. A note on this clone: Different DNA sequences within this sample yield the same CDR3.

The rearrangement uses TRBV5-1 and TRBJ2-1, with 9 bases matching TRBD2. This TCR came from a man aged 18 to 35 in good health. Sequencing was performed on naive CD4+ T cells sorted from blood. Subset: CD45RA+ positively selected. CDR3 region: CASSLLAGSYNEQFF. CDR3 DNA: TGCGCCAGCAGCCTCCTAGCGGGAAGCTACAATGAGCAGTTCTTC. Based on the CDR3 plus reference TRBV5-1 and TRBJ2-1, the full variable domain is KAGVTQTPRYLIKTRGQQVTLSCSPISGHRSVSWYQQTPGQGLQFLFEYFSETQRNKGNFPGRFSGRQFSNSRSEMNVSTLELGDSALYLCASSLLAGSYNEQFFGPGTRLTVL.